This paragraph reports one T cell receptor beta chain. Antigen unknown. V lost 0 bases to trimming and J lost 6 bases, with 9 bases between them. CDR3 length: 13 residues. CDR1 and CDR2 (germline): SGHDT, YYEEEE. The entry originates in a study of T cells after yellow fever vaccination. General study findings and limits: CD4 and CD8 compartments shared a small share of clonotypes. The bulk population could contribute abundant contaminating clonotypes to FACS-sorted repertoires. Subsequent booster samples again held most clones from primary vaccination (roughly 96% CD4, 85% to 90% CD8).

TCRdb itself ran the 5' RACE reads through MiXCR, one entry per CDR3 protein. The table lists about 350,000 distinct CDR3 sequences, roughly 11% of them singletons, with roughly 18% in the top ten. The sequencing used PBMCs, collected on the day of the first yellow fever vaccination. This clonotype originated in a man aged 18 to 30 who received the YFV17D yellow fever vaccine. The gene calls are TRBV5-6 and TRBJ1-2; no definite D call. CDR3 region: CASSLGGSDGYTF. The CDR3 DNA reads as TGTGCCAGCAGCTTGGGAGGGAGTGATGGCTACACCTTC.